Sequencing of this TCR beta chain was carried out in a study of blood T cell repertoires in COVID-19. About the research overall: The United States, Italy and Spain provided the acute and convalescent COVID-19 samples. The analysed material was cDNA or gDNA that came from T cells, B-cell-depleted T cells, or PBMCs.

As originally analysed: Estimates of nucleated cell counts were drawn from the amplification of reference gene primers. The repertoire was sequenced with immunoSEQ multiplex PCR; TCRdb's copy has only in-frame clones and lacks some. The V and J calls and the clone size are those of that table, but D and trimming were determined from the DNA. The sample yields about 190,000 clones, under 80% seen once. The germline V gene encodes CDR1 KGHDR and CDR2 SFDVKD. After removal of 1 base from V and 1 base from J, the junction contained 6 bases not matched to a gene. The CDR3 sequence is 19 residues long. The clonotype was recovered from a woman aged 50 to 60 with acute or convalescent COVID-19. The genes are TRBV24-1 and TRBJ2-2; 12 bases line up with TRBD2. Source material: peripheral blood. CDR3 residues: CATSDFGLAGGQNTGELFF. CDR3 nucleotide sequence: TGTGCCACCAGTGATTTCGGGCTAGCGGGGGGGCAGAACACCGGGGAGCTGTTTTTT.